This TCR beta chain was profiled in a study of human T cells and chemical hapten exposure. The V and J ends lost 1 base and 2 bases respectively, with 3 bases between them. The CDR3 extends over 14 amino acids. Germline CDR1 and CDR2: MGHRA and YSYEKL. Time point defined: patch test 3, about 24 weeks after DPC sensitization. The treatment: therapeutic diphenylcyclopropenone sensitization with weekly scalp DPC. In TCRdb, the RACE reads were re-called with MiXCR into one record per CDR3 protein. This table holds about 64,000 distinct CDR3 sequences, roughly 9.6% found once. This rearrangement joins TRBV4-1 to TRBJ2-6; D is uncertain. The specimen comprised whole blood, sampled in connection with sensitization to the hapten diphenylcyclopropenone (DPC). The receptor was derived from a woman aged 30 to 39 with alopecia areata. Some clones in this sample may be carry-over from other donors' samples. This CDR3 is CASSQGTGANVLTF. The CDR3 nucleotides read TGCGCCAGCAGCCAAGGTACTGGGGCCAACGTCCTGACTTTC.